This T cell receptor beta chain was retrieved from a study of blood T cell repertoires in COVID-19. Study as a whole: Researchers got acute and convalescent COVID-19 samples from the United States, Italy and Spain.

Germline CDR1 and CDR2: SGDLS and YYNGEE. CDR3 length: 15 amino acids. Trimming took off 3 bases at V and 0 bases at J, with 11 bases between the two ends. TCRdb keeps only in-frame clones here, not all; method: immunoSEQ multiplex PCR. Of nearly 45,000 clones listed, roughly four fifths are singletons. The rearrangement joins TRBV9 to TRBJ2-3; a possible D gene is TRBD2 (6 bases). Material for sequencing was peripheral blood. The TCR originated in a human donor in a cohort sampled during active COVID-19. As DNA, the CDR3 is TGTGCCAGCAGCGGTCGGGGGACGAGCACAGATACGCAGTATTTT. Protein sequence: CASSGRGTSTDTQYF.